This T cell receptor (beta chain) was observed in a study of blood T cells in healthy people across ages. A J-beta primer mix and a sample-barcoded 5' primer were used in a second PCR of about 7 to 12 cycles. Researchers report that each sample yielded at least 2.5 million CDR3-containing paired-end reads. One entry per CDR3 protein, called by TCRdb with MiXCR from the 5' RACE reads. The sample includes 1.5 million to 2 million distinct CDR3 sequences, roughly 52% of them seen just once. The CDR3 totals 15 residues. Germline V CDR1 and CDR2: KGHSH, LQKENI. On this clonotype itself: The junction and the germline gene differ at one end; a read error may be behind it.

This TCR derives from a woman between 40 and 50 years old in good health. The sequenced sample consisted of blood. This chain uses TRBV18 with TRBJ1-2; D possibly corresponds to TRBD1 (5 bases). In nucleotides, the CDR3 is TGTGCCGGCTCACCGTACCTTCTAGGGGACTATGGCTACACCTTC. Translated, it gives CAGSPYLLGDYGYTF.